Each of the 21 T cell receptor beta chains below was sequenced from the same sample in a study of blood T cell repertoires in COVID-19. Generated by immunoSEQ multiplex PCR, the TCRdb table keeps only in-frame clones and is missing some. The sample lists a few hundred thousand clones, 89% occurring once. Source material: PBMCs or T cells enriched from blood (not recorded which). The receptors here all came from a woman aged 40 to 50 who had recovered from COVID-19.

The J gene is TRBJ1-6, the V gene TRBV5-8, with 7 bases matching TRBD1. This CDR3 spans 14 amino acids. V lost 6 bases to trimming and J lost 4 bases; unmatched junction nucleotides: 4. Germline CDR1 and CDR2: SGHTS and YDEGEE. CDR3 loop: CASNRGQYNSPLHF. Written as DNA, the CDR3 is TGTGCCAGCAACCGGGGACAGTATAATTCACCCCTCCACTTT.

The chain uses TRBV7-3 and TRBJ2-4; TRBD2 matches at 12 bases. Germline CDR1 reads SGHTA; CDR2 reads FQGTGA. The CDR3 is 15 amino acids. With 2 bases clipped from V and 7 bases from J, the junction kept 3 bases outside the gene matches. The chain's CDR3 is CASSLSSGRGNIQYF. The CDR3 DNA reads as TGTGCCAGCAGCTTATCTAGCGGGAGGGGGAACATTCAGTACTTC.

The chain is built from TRBV9 and TRBJ2-7; 9 nucleotides agree with TRBD2. This CDR3 spans 15 amino acids. The V gene's germline CDR1 is SGDLS and CDR2 YYNGEE. Losses at the gene ends were 2 bases for V and 5 bases for J; bases not matched to a gene: 8. This chain's CDR3 is CASSVESGRIDEQYF. CDR3 DNA sequence: TGTGCCAGCAGCGTCGAAAGCGGGAGGATTGACGAGCAGTACTTC. Complete variable domain (other parts from reference TRBV9 and TRBJ2-7): DSGVTQTPKHLITATGQRVTLRCSPRSGDLSVYWYQQSLDQGLQFLIQYYNGEERAKGNILERFSAQQFPDLHSELNLSSLELGDSALYFCASSVESGRIDEQYFGPGTRLTVT.

This chain joins TRBV28 and TRBJ1-1; a possible D gene is TRBD1 (5 bases). This CDR3 spans 17 amino acids. V lost 1 base to trimming and J lost 7 bases, with 22 bases between them. Germline CDR1 MDHEN, CDR2 SYDVKM. CDR3 coding DNA: TGTGCCAGCAGTTTATTGGGACTTACGGGGTCAGGAGGTGAAGCTTTCTTT. Protein product: CASSLLGLTGSGGEAFF.

This chain links TRBV27 with TRBJ2-7; 9 bases fit TRBD1. Germline V lookup: CDR1 MNHEY, CDR2 SMNVEV (reference sequence). This CDR3 is 17 amino acids long. V gave up 4 bases and J gave up 4 bases; unmatched junction bases: 14. The CDR3 DNA follows: TGTGCCAGCAGTTGGTCCCCGGGACAGGGAACTCCTTACGAGCAGTACTTC. Its translation is CASSWSPGQGTPYEQYF.

The chain has TRBV29-1 and TRBJ2-5, with D uncertain. The V gene's germline CDR1 is SQVTM and CDR2 ANQGSEA. V dropped 2 bases and J dropped 5 bases, with 18 bases sitting between them. CDR3 length: 15 residues. CDR3 residues: CSVELPTESWETQYF. The DNA for the CDR3 is TGCAGCGTTGAACTGCCGACGGAGTCCTGGGAGACCCAGTACTTC.

The chain employs TRBV9 and TRBJ1-4; D gene unclear. The CDR3 is 14 amino acids. Germline loops: CDR1 SGDLS, CDR2 YYNGEE. The V and J ends lost 4 bases and 8 bases respectively, with 15 bases between them. CDR3 residues: CASSLRLGQEKLFF. The CDR3, as DNA: TGTGCCAGCAGCCTTCGGTTGGGCCAGGAAAAACTGTTTTTT.

V usage is TRBV30 and J usage is TRBJ2-7; 7 bases match TRBD1. The length of the CDR3 is 13 residues. With 2 bases clipped from V and 5 bases from J, the junction kept 6 bases outside the gene matches. Per germline, CDR1 GTSNPN and CDR2 SVGIG (reference sequence). The CDR3 reads CAWSSTGADEQYF. CDR3 sequence (DNA): TGTGCCTGGAGTTCAACAGGGGCGGACGAGCAGTACTTC. The full variable domain, completed using reference TRBV30 and TRBJ2-7, is SQTIHQWPATLVQPVGSPLSLECTVEGTSNPNLYWYRQAAGRGLQLLFYSVGIGQISSEVPQNLSASRPQDRQFILSSKKLLLSDSGFYLCAWSSTGADEQYFGPGTRLTVT.

The rearrangement links TRBV30 to TRBJ1-6; 8 positions agree with TRBD1. V lost 0 bases to trimming and J lost 10 bases; unmatched junction nucleotides: 8. The CDR3 sequence is 15 residues long. The germline CDR1 and CDR2 sequences are GTSNPN and SVGIG (reference sequence). CDR3 DNA sequence: TGTGCCTGGAGTGTACCCCCGACAGGGGTGTCACCCCTCCACTTT. Its translation: CAWSVPPTGVSPLHF.

This chain connects TRBV9 to TRBJ2-3; a weak D match, TRBD1 (6 bases). This CDR3 spans 16 amino acids. V gave up 0 bases and J gave up 2 bases, with 13 bases separating them. The germline V gene encodes CDR1 SGDLS and CDR2 YYNGEE. Written as DNA, the CDR3 is TGTGCCAGCAGCGTAGAAACAGGGTTGGCCACAGATACGCAGTATTTT. Protein sequence: CASSVETGLATDTQYF.

The chain has TRBV3-1 (or the pseudogene TRBV3-2) and TRBJ2-3, with TRBD2 matching 8 bases. Trimming at V came to 0 bases and at J to 0 bases, leaving 2 bases not matched to a gene. The CDR3 extends over 16 amino acids. Germline loops: CDR1 LGHDT, CDR2 YNNKEL (reference sequence). The CDR3 spells CASSQELAASTDTQYF. The CDR3 bases are TGTGCCAGCAGCCAAGAACTAGCGGCTAGCACAGATACGCAGTATTTT.

The sample holds one count of this clone. An end of the junction does not agree with germline; a read error may underlie this. This chain joins TRBV7-7 and TRBJ2-3; 11 bases agree with TRBD2. Per germline, CDR1 SSHAT and CDR2 FNYEAQ (reference sequence). The CDR3 consists of 15 residues. DNA for the CDR3: TGTGCTAGCAGCTTAGTAGCGGGAGGGAGGGATACGCAGTATTTT. This translates into CASSLVAGGRDTQYF.

The chain carries TRBV27 and TRBJ1-5; TRBD1 might be the D (5 bases). V was clipped by 2 bases and J by 5 bases, with 10 bases between them. The CDR3 spans 14 residues. CDR1 is MNHEY, CDR2 SMNVEV, per germline (reference sequence). This CDR3 reads CASSLQGPHQPQHF. In DNA form, the CDR3 reads TGTGCCAGCAGTTTACAGGGTCCCCATCAGCCCCAGCATTTT.

The rearrangement uses TRBV7-8 and TRBJ2-7; the match to TRBD1 covers 7 bases. Germline assignment: CDR1 SGHVS and CDR2 FQNEAQ. The trim removed 1 base at V and 1 base at J, leaving 10 bases unmatched. There are 17 residues in the CDR3. CDR3 DNA: TGTGCCAGCAGCTTAGACGGCCGTGGGACAGAGTCCTACGAGCAGTACTTC. Translating it yields CASSLDGRGTESYEQYF.

V gene TRBV30 combines with J gene TRBJ2-3; a possible D gene is TRBD2 (5 bases). Germline CDR1 reads GTSNPN; CDR2 reads SVGIG (reference sequence). With 8 bases removed from V and 2 bases from J, the gap between germline ends came to 14 bases. This CDR3 has 13 residues. DNA for the CDR3: TGTGCCGGAGGACGGCAGGCCACAGATACGCAGTATTTT. It is translated as CAGGRQATDTQYF.

In DNA form, the CDR3 reads TGTGCCAGCAGCTTAATGGCGGCTGGCACTGAAGCTTTCTTT. The encoded protein is CASSLMAAGTEAFF. The chain uses TRBV7-2 and TRBJ1-1; D is unresolved. CDR1 SGHTA and CDR2 FQGNSA come from the germline V gene. The CDR3 totals 14 residues. V was shortened by 2 bases and J by 4 bases, with 11 bases between the two germline ends. Variable domain in full (rest from reference TRBV7-2 and TRBJ1-1): GAGVSQSPSNKVTEKGKDVELRCDPISGHTALYWYRQSLGQGLEFLIYFQGNSAPDKSGLPSDRFSAERTGGSVSTLTIQRTQQEDSAVYLCASSLMAAGTEAFFGQGTRLTVV.

The chain employs TRBV18 and TRBJ1-1, with D possibly TRBD1 on 6 matching bases. Germline-derived CDR1 and CDR2 are KGHSH and LQKENI. The CDR3 is 13 amino acids. The V gene lost 5 bases and the J gene lost 5 bases, with 12 bases spanning the gap. In DNA form, the CDR3 reads TGTGCCAGCTCAGAGGGAGGGGGAACTGAAGCTTTCTTT. Translating it yields CASSEGGGTEAFF.

The chain couples TRBV7-9 to TRBJ1-2, with 7 positions matching TRBD1. Germline lookup yields CDR1 SEHNR and CDR2 FQNEAQ (reference sequence). The CDR3 sequence is 13 residues long. With 10 bases clipped from V and 8 bases from J, the junction kept 13 bases outside the gene matches. Here the CDR3 reads CAINGTASEGYTF. The CDR3 DNA is TGTGCCATAAACGGGACAGCCTCCGAGGGCTACACCTTC.

This sequence joins TRBV15 and TRBJ2-7; TRBD2 is a possible D gene (7 bases). This CDR3 comprises 14 residues. V lost 0 bases to trimming and J lost 6 bases, with 12 bases between them. Per germline, CDR1 LNHNV and CDR2 YYDKDF (reference sequence). The CDR3: CATSRDRGATEQYF. Here the CDR3 DNA reads TGTGCCACCAGCAGAGATCGGGGGGCAACCGAGCAGTACTTC.

The CDR3 reads CAVGLTEFYEQYF. The CDR3 nucleotides read TGTGCCGTAGGACTCACGGAATTCTACGAGCAGTACTTC. The chain combines TRBV2 with TRBJ2-7; possible D gene TRBD2, 5 bases. The V end lost 11 bases, the J end lost 3 bases, and 17 bases lay between the germline ends. The CDR3 totals 13 residues. Germline lookup yields CDR1 SNHLY and CDR2 FYNNEI.

The V and J genes are TRBV12-3 or TRBV12-4 and TRBJ2-2; the D is unclear. V was pared by 6 bases and J by 1 base, with 6 bases between. There are 13 residues in the CDR3. Here the CDR3 reads CASSLLNTGELFF. The CDR3 nucleotides are TGTGCCAGCAGCCTCTTGAACACCGGGGAGCTGTTTTTT.